Presented here are 11 T cell receptor beta chains from one specimen sequenced in a study of regulatory T cells in long-lasting Graves disease. Assembly of TCR beta libraries relied on iRepertoire HTBI primers together with Arm-PCR of CDR3 regions. MiXCR, applied by TCRdb to the multiplex PCR reads, yields one record per CDR3 protein. The sample includes about 440,000 distinct CDR3 sequences, 15% seen only once; the top ten take over 15%. This sample's time point: newly diagnosed GD, antithyroid drugs for less than 3 months. RNA isolated from PBMCs was used to make the TCR library. The sample also formed part of further work on T cells in Graves' hyperthyroidism and ophthalmopathy.

The source material was peripheral blood mononuclear cells (PBMCs), sampled at new diagnosis, from a patient treated with antithyroid drugs. These receptor sequences come from a woman aged 25 to 39 with Graves disease.

This clonotype has at least ten counts. The chain is built from TRBV24-1 and TRBJ2-5, with D perhaps TRBD2 (6 bases). Germline loops: CDR1 KGHDR, CDR2 SFDVKD. V lost 9 bases and J 5 bases, leaving 9 bases between the germline ends. The CDR3 length is 11 residues. CDR3 loop: CATRSGETQYF. DNA of the CDR3: TGTGCCACCCGGAGCGGGGAGACCCAGTACTTC.

This clonotype has more than one count but fewer than ten. Written as DNA, the CDR3 is TGTGCCAGCAGTTACTTACCGGGACGATCCAATGAGCAGTTCTTC. Translation: CASSYLPGRSNEQFF. This chain links TRBV6-2 or TRBV6-3 with TRBJ2-1; D possibly uses TRBD1 or TRBD2 (5 bases each). CDR3 length: 15 amino acids. CDR1 MNHEY and CDR2 SVGEGT come from the germline V gene. V lost 1 base, J lost 6 bases, and 13 bases lay in between.

This clonotype was counted between two and nine times. V gene TRBV5-4 combines with J gene TRBJ2-2; D is perhaps TRBD2 (6 bases). V shed 0 bases and J shed 5 bases, with 8 bases lying between them. In germline, CDR1 is SGHNT, CDR2 YYREEE (reference sequence). There are 14 residues in the CDR3. The CDR3 nucleotides read TGTGCCAGCAGCTTGGTGGAGGGAACCGGGGAGCTGTTTTTT. Encoded protein: CASSLVEGTGELFF.

The chain recombines TRBV27 with TRBJ1-5; 7 bases match TRBD1. V lost 7 bases to trimming and J lost 4 bases; unmatched junction nucleotides: 4. Germline assignment: CDR1 MNHEY and CDR2 SMNVEV (reference sequence). The CDR3 length is 13 residues. The CDR3 bases are TGTGCCAGCATGACAGGGTTGAATCAGCCCCAGCATTTT. Translating gives CASMTGLNQPQHF.

This rearrangement joins TRBV28 to TRBJ1-5, with D possibly matching TRBD1 (6 bases). The germline V and J ends were trimmed by 7 bases and 7 bases, with 14 bases remaining between them. This CDR3 contains 13 residues. The germline CDR1 and CDR2 sequences are MDHEN and SYDVKM. In DNA form, the CDR3 reads TGTGCCAGCAAAATAGGGGGAGGGCAGCCCCAGCATTTT. It yields the protein CASKIGGGQPQHF.

This clonotype has ten or more counts. In DNA form, the CDR3 reads TGTGCCACCAGTGATTTGAGCAGGACCTATGGCTACACCTTC. Its translation: CATSDLSRTYGYTF. V usage is TRBV24-1 and J usage is TRBJ1-2; D is unclear. This CDR3 is 14 amino acids long. Germline CDR1 reads KGHDR; CDR2 reads SFDVKD. Trimming cost V 0 bases and J 4 bases, with 8 bases left between them.

This clonotype was found a few times. The genes are TRBV20-1 and TRBJ2-1; the D gene is possibly TRBD1 (5 bases). The CDR3 runs 14 residues. Germline V gene data show CDR1 as DFQATT and CDR2 as SNEGSKA (reference sequence). Trimming removed 3 bases from V and 6 bases from J, with 15 bases in between. This CDR3 is CSASVPAGSNEQFF. CDR3 DNA sequence: TGCAGTGCTAGTGTCCCAGCAGGGTCCAATGAGCAGTTCTTC.

Note on this clonotype: This may come from a read error, since a much larger clone is one base off. The chain combines TRBV28 with TRBJ1-1; the D gene is possibly TRBD1 (5 bases). Germline lookup yields CDR1 MDHEN and CDR2 SYDVKM. The CDR3 extends over 15 amino acids. CDR3 region: CASLPSKGAVSEASF. The CDR3 region has the DNA TGTGCCAGCCTTCCGTCAAAAGGGGCTGTGTCGGAAGCTTCCTTT.

This clonotype has a single count. The gene calls are TRBV4-1 and TRBJ2-6; TRBD2 agrees at 7 bases. The CDR3 runs to 16 residues. With V trimmed by 0 bases and J by 2 bases, 1 base remained unmatched. Germline V lookup: CDR1 MGHRA, CDR2 YSYEKL. The CDR3 here is CASSQESGAGANVLTF. CDR3 coding DNA: TGCGCCAGCAGCCAAGAAAGCGGGGCTGGGGCCAACGTCCTGACTTTC.

This clonotype has ten or more counts. The chain links TRBV12-3 or TRBV12-4 to TRBJ1-1; D remains unclear. The CDR3 totals 16 residues. Between the trimmed V and J ends, which lost 3 bases and 1 base, there was a span of 15 bases. CDR3 sequence: CASSFERGSGNTEAFF. CDR3 DNA: TGTGCCAGCAGTTTCGAGAGAGGTTCGGGGAACACTGAAGCTTTCTTT.

This clonotype came up many times. The chain is built from TRBV28 and TRBJ2-1; the D gene is possibly TRBD1 (7 bases). The CDR3 covers 15 residues. Germline V gene data show CDR1 as MDHEN and CDR2 as SYDVKM. Trimming cost V 5 bases and J 4 bases, with 15 bases left between them. CDR3: CASSPQGGRYNEQFF. The CDR3 nucleotides read TGTGCCAGCAGTCCGCAGGGGGGTCGGTACAATGAGCAGTTCTTC.